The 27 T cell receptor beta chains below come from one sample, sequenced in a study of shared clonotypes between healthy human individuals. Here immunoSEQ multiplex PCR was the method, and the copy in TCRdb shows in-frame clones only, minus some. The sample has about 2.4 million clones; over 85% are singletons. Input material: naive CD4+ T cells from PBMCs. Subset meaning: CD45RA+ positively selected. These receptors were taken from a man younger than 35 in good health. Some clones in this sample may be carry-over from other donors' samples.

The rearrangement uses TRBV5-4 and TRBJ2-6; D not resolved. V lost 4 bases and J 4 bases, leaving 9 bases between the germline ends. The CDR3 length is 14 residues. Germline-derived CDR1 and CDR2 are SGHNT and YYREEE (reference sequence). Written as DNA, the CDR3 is TGTGCCAGCAGCGTAGTGTTAGGGGCCAACGTCCTGACTTTC. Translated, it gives CASSVVLGANVLTF.

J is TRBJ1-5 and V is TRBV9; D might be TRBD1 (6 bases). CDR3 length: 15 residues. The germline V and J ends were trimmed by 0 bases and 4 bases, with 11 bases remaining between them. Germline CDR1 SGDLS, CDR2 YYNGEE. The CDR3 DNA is TGTGCCAGCAGCGTAGTAGGGGGACCTAATCAGCCCCAGCATTTT. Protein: CASSVVGGPNQPQHF.

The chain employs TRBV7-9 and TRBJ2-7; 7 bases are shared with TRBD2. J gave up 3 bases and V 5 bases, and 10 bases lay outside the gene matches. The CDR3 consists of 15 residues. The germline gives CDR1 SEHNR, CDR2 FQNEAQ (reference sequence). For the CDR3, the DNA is TGTGCCAGCAGCGCCCTTTCGGGAGGACGCTACGAGCAGTACTTC. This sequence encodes CASSALSGGRYEQYF.

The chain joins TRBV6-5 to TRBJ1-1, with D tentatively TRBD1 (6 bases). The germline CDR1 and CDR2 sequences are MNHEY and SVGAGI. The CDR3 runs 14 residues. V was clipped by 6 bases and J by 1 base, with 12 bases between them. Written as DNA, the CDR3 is TGTGCCAGCAGGCCCTGGGGGCCGAACACTGAAGCTTTCTTT. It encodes CASRPWGPNTEAFF.

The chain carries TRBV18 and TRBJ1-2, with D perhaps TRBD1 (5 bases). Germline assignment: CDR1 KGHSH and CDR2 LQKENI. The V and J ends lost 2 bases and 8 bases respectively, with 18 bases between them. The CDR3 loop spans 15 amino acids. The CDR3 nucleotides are TGTGCCAGCTCACCAGCACGGGACCCTGGAGGGGGCTACACCTTC. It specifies CASSPARDPGGGYTF. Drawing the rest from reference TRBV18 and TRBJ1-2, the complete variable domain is NAGVMQNPRHLVRRRGQEARLRCSPMKGHSHVYWYRQLPEEGLKFMVYLQKENIIDESGMPKERFSAEFPKEGPSILRIQQVVRGDSAAYFCASSPARDPGGGYTFGSGTRLTVV.

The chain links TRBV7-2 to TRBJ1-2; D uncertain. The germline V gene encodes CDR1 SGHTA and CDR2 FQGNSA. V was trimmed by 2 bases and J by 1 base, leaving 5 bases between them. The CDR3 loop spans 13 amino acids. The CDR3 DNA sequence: TGTGCCAGCAGCTTAAGTTTTAACTATGGCTACACCTTC. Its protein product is CASSLSFNYGYTF.

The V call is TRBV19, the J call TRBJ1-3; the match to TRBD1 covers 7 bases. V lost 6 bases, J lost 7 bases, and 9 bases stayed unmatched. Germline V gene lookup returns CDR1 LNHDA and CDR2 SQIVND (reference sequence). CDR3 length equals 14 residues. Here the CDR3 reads CASRDSGGRNTIYF. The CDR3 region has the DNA TGTGCCAGTAGGGATTCAGGGGGTCGGAACACCATATATTTT. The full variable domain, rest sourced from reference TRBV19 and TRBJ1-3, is DGGITQSPKYLFRKEGQNVTLSCEQNLNHDAMYWYRQDPGQGLRLIYYSQIVNDFQKGDIAEGYSVSREKKESFPLTVTSAQKNPTAFYLCASRDSGGRNTIYFGEGSWLTVV.

This CDR3 reads CASSRAGTTGNTIYF. In nucleotides, the CDR3 is TGCGCCAGCAGCCGCGCCGGGACAACTGGAAACACCATATATTTT. The rearrangement links TRBV4-3 to TRBJ1-3, with D tentatively TRBD1 (6 bases). Germline CDR1 and CDR2: LGHNA and YSLEER. CDR3 length: 15 amino acids. Trimming stripped 4 bases from V and 2 bases from J, with 12 bases between.

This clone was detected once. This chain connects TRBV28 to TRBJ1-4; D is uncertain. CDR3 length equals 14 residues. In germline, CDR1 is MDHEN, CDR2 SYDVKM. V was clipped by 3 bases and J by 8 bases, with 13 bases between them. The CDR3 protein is CASSFSAVPEKLFF. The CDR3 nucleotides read TGTGCCAGCAGTTTTAGCGCAGTCCCCGAAAAACTGTTTTTT.

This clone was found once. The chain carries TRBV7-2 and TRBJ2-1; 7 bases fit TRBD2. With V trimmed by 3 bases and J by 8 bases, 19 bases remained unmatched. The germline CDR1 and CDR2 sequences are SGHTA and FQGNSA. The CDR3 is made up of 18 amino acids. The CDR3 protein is CASSLRFTPAGAADEQFF. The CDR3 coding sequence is TGTGCCAGCAGCTTGAGGTTTACCCCCGCGGGAGCGGCTGATGAGCAGTTCTTC.

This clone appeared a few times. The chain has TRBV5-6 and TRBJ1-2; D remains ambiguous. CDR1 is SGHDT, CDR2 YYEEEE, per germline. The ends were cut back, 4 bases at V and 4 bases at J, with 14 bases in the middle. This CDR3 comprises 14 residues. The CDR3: CASSPYGRGYGYTF. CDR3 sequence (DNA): TGTGCCAGCAGCCCGTATGGACGTGGCTATGGCTACACCTTC.

The chain's CDR3 is CASRLTGRGEQYF. The CDR3 nucleotides are TGTGCCAGCAGGCTGACAGGTAGAGGCGAGCAGTACTTC. J is TRBJ2-7 and V is TRBV6-5; the D gene is possibly TRBD1 (6 bases). Germline CDR1 and CDR2: MNHEY and SVGAGI. The length of the CDR3 is 13 residues. Trimming took off 6 bases at V and 6 bases at J, with 15 bases between the two ends.

The chain's CDR3 is CARSSRGGPSTDTQYF. CDR3 DNA sequence: TGTGCCAGGTCCTCCCGGGGGGGTCCTAGCACAGATACGCAGTATTTT. The chain is built from TRBV30 and TRBJ2-3; 8 bases fit TRBD2. The CDR3 runs to 16 residues. Losses at the gene ends were 8 bases for V and 0 bases for J; bases not matched to a gene: 13. CDR1 and CDR2 (germline): GTSNPN, SVGIG (reference sequence). Combining the CDR3 with reference TRBV30 and TRBJ2-3 gives the whole variable domain SQTIHQWPATLVQPVGSPLSLECTVEGTSNPNLYWYRQAAGRGLQLLFYSVGIGQISSEVPQNLSASRPQDRQFILSSKKLLLSDSGFYLCARSSRGGPSTDTQYFGPGTRLTVL.

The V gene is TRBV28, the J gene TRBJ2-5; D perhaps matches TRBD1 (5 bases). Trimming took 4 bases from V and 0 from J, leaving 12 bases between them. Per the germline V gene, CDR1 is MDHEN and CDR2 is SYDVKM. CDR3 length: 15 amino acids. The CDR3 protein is CASSWGSGYQETQYF. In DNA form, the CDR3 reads TGTGCCAGCAGTTGGGGCAGTGGGTACCAAGAGACCCAGTACTTC.

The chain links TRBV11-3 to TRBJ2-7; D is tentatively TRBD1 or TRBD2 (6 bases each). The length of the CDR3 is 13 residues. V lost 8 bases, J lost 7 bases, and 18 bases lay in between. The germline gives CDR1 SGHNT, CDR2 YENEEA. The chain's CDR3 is CASSPGAEGEQYF. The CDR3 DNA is TGTGCCAGCTCCCCGGGGGCTGAGGGGGAGCAGTACTTC.

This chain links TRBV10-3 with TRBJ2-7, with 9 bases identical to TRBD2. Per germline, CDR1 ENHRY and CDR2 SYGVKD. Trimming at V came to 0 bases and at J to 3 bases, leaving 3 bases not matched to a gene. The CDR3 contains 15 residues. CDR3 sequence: CAISESPTSGYEQYF. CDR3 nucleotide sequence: TGTGCCATCAGTGAGTCACCGACTAGCGGCTACGAGCAGTACTTC.

The CDR3 region has the DNA TGTGCCAGCAGCCACACGCCTCAGGAGCAGTCTGGGGCCAACGTCCTGACTTTC. Translating gives CASSHTPQEQSGANVLTF. The chain links TRBV5-5 to TRBJ2-6; D uncertain. Germline CDR1 reads SGHKS; CDR2 reads YYEKEE (reference sequence). This CDR3 is built from 18 residues. The V end was cut by 4 bases, the J end by 1 base, with 18 bases between.

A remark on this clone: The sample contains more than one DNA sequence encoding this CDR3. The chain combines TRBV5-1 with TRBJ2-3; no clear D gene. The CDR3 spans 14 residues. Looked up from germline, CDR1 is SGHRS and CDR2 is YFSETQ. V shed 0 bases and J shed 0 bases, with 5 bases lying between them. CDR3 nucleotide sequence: TGCGCCAGCAGCTTGGTCGTCAGCACAGATACGCAGTATTTT. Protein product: CASSLVVSTDTQYF. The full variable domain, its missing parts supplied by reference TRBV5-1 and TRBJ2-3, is KAGVTQTPRYLIKTRGQQVTLSCSPISGHRSVSWYQQTPGQGLQFLFEYFSETQRNKGNFPGRFSGRQFSNSRSEMNVSTLELGDSALYLCASSLVVSTDTQYFGPGTRLTVL.

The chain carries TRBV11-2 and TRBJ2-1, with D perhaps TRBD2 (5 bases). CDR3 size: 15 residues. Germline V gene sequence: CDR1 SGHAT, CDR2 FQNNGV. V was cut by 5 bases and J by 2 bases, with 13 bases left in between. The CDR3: CASSPAGITYNEQFF. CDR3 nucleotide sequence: TGTGCCAGCAGCCCCGCCGGGATAACCTACAATGAGCAGTTCTTC.

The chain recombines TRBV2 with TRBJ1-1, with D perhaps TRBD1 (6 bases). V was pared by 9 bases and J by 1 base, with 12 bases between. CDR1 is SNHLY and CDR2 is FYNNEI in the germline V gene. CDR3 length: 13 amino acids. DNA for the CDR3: TGTGCCAGTCTCAGGGGTCGGAACACTGAAGCTTTCTTT. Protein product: CASLRGRNTEAFF.

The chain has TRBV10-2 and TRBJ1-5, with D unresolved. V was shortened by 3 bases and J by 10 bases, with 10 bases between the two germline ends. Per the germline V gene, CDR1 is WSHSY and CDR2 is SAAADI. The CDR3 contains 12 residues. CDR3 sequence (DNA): TGCGCCAGCAGTGACTCCCCTAGACCCCAGCATTTT. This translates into CASSDSPRPQHF.

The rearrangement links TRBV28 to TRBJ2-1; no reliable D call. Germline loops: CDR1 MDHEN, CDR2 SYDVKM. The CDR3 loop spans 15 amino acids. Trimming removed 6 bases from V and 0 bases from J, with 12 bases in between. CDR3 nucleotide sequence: TGTGCCAGCAGCCTCACCCCCCCCTCCTACAATGAGCAGTTCTTC. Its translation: CASSLTPPSYNEQFF.

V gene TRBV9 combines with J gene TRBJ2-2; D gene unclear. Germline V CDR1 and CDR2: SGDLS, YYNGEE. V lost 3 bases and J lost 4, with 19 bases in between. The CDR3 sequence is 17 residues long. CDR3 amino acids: CASSAPNPSRSTGELFF. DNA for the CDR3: TGTGCCAGCAGCGCACCAAACCCCTCGAGAAGCACCGGGGAGCTGTTTTTT.

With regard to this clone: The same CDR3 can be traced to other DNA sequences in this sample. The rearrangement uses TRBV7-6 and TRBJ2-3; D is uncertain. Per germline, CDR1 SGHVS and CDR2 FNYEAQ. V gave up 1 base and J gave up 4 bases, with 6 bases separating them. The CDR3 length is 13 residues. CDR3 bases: TGTGCCAGCAGCTTAGGGGGTGCAGATACGCAGTATTTT. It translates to CASSLGGADTQYF.

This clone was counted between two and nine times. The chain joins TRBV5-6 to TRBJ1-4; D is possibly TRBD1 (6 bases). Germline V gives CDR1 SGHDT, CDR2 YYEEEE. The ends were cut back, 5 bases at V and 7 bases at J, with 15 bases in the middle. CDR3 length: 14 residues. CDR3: CASRQQGLGEKLFF. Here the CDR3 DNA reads TGTGCCAGCAGACAGCAGGGGTTAGGTGAAAAACTGTTTTTT.

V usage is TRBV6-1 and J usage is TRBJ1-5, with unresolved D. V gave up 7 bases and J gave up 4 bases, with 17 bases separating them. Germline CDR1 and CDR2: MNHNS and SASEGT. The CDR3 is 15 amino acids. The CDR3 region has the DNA TGTGCCAGCACCCCCCCCGGTCCGGGGAATCAGCCCCAGCATTTT. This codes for CASTPPGPGNQPQHF.

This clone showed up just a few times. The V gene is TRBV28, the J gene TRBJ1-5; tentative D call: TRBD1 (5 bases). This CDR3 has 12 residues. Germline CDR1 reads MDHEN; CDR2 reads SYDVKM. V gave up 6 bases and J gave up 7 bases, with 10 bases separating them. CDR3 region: CASSASGQPQHF. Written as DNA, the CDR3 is TGTGCCAGCAGCGCCTCAGGGCAGCCCCAGCATTTT. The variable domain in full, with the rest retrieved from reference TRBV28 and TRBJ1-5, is DVKVTQSSRYLVKRTGEKVFLECVQDMDHENMFWYRQDPGLGLRLIYFSYDVKMKEKGDIPEGYSVSREKKERFSLILESASTNQTSMYLCASSASGQPQHFGDGTRLSIL.